This T cell receptor beta chain was identified in a study of control samples from healthy donors and cancer patients. Sequenced by immunoSEQ multiplex PCR; TCRdb stores in-frame clones only, minus some. Of about 270,000 clones in the sample, around 80% were seen once. This sequence was found in a woman in her sixties or seventies with lung cancer. The sequenced material came from PBMCs.

The DNA for the CDR3 is TGCAGCGTTGTTACAGGAAGCAATCAGCCCCAGCATTTT. Its translation is CSVVTGSNQPQHF. The chain couples TRBV29-1 to TRBJ1-5, with D maybe TRBD1 (5 bases). Germline CDR1 SQVTM, CDR2 ANQGSEA. The CDR3 is 13 residues long. Trimming took 4 bases from V and 1 from J, leaving 8 bases between them.